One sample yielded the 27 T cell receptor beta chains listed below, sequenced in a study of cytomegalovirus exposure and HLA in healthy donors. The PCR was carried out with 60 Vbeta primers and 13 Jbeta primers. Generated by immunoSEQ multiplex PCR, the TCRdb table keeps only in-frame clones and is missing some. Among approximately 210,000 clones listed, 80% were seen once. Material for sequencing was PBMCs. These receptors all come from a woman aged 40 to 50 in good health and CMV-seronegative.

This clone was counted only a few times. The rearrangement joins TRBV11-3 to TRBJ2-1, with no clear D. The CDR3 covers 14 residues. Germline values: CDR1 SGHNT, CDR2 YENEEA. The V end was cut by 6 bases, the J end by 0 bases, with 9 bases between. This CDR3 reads CASSGLRSYNEQFF. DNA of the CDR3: TGTGCCAGCAGTGGCCTTCGCTCCTACAATGAGCAGTTCTTC.

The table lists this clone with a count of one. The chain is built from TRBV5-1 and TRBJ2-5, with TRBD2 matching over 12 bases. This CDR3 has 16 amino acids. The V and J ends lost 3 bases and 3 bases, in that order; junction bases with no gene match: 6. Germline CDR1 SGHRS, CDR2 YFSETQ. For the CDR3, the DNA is TGCGCCAGCAGCTGGGGGACTAGCGGGCACAAAGAGACCCAGTACTTC. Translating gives CASSWGTSGHKETQYF. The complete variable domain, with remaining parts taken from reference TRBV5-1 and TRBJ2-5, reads KAGVTQTPRYLIKTRGQQVTLSCSPISGHRSVSWYQQTPGQGLQFLFEYFSETQRNKGNFPGRFSGRQFSNSRSEMNVSTLELGDSALYLCASSWGTSGHKETQYFGPGTRLLVL.

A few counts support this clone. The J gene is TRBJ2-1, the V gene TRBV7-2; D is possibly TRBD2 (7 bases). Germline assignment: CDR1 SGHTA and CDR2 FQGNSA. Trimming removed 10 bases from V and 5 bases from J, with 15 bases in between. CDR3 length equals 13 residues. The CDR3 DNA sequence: TGTGCCACCGCAGGGGACTACGACAATGAGCAGTTCTTC. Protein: CATAGDYDNEQFF.

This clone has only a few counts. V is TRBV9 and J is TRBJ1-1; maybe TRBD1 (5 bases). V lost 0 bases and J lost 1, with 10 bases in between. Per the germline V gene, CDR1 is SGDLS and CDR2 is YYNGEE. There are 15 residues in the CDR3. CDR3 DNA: TGTGCCAGCAGCGTAGTACCGGGGGGGAACACTGAAGCTTTCTTT. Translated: CASSVVPGGNTEAFF.

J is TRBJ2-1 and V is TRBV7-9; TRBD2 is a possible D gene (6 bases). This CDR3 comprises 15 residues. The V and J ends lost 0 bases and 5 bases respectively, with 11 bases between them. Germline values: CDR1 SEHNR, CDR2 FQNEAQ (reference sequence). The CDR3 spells CASSLAGTRHNEQFF. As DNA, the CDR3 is TGTGCCAGCAGCTTAGCCGGGACTCGCCACAATGAGCAGTTCTTC.

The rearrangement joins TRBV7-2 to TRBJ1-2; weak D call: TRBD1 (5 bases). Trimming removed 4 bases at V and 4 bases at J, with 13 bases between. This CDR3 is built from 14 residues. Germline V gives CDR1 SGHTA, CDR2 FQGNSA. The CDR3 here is CASSYQGGGYGYTF. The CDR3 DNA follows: TGTGCCAGCAGCTATCAGGGCGGGGGCTATGGCTACACCTTC.

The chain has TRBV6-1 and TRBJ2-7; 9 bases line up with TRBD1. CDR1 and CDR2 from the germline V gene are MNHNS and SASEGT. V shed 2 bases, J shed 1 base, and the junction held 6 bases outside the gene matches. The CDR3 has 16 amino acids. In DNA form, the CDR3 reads TGTGCCAGCAGTGAACCGGGACAGGGCAATTCCTACGAGCAGTACTTC. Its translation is CASSEPGQGNSYEQYF.

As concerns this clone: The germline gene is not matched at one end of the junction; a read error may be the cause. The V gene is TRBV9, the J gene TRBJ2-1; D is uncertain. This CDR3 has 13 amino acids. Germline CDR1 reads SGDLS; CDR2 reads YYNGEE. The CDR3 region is CASSVEPLGESIF. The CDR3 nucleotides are TGTGCCAGCAGCGTAGAGCCCCTAGGAGAGTCGATCTTC.

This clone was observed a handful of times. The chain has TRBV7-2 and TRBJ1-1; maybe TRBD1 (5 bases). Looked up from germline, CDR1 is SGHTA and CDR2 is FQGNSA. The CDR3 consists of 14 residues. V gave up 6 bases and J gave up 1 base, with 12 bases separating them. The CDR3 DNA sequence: TGTGCCAGCAGATCCGGAGGGGCGAACACTGAAGCTTTCTTT. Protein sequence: CASRSGGANTEAFF.

The CDR3 protein is CASSYGDYLTDTQYF. Written as DNA, the CDR3 is TGTGCCAGCAGTTACGGGGACTACCTCACAGATACGCAGTATTTT. The chain links TRBV6-5 to TRBJ2-3, with 7 bases identical to TRBD2. Germline CDR1 and CDR2: MNHEY and SVGAGI. This CDR3 spans 15 amino acids. The trim removed 2 bases at V and 2 bases at J, leaving 4 bases unmatched.

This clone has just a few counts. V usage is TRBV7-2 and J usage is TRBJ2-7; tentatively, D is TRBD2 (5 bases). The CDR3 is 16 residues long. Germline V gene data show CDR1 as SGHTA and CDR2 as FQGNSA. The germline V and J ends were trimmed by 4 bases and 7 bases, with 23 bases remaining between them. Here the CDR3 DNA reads TGTGCCAGCAGCTGGGCGGCGGGTGTCCCCTCTGGAGAGCAGTACTTC. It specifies CASSWAAGVPSGEQYF.

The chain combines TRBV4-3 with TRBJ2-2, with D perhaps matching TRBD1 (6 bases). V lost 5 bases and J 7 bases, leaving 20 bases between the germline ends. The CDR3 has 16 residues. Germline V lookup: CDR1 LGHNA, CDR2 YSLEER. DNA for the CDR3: TGCGCCAGCAGCTGGCAGCAGGGGCAGAGAGGCGGGGAGCTGTTTTTT. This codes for CASSWQQGQRGGELFF.

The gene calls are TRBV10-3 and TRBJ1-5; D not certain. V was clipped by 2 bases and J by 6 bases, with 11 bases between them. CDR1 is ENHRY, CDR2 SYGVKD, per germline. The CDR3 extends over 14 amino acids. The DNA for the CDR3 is TGTGCCATCAGTGAGGCAGGAGGAGGTCAGCCCCAGCATTTT. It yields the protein CAISEAGGGQPQHF.

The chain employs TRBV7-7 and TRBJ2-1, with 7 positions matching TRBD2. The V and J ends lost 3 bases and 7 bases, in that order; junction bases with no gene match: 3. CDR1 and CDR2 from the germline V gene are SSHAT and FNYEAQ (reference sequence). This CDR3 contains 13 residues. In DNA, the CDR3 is TGTGCCAGCAGCTTGCGGGAGTCGAATGAGCAGTTCTTC. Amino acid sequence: CASSLRESNEQFF.

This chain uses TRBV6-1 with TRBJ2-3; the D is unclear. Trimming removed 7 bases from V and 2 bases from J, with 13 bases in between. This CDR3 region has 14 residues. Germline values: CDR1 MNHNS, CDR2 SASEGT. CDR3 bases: TGTGCCAGCAACTTTAGAATGAACACAGATACGCAGTATTTT. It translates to CASNFRMNTDTQYF.

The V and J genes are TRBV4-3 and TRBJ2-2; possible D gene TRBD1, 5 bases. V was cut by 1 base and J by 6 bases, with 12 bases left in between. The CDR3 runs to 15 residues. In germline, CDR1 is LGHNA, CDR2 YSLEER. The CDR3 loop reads CASSQVYQGPGELFF. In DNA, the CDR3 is TGCGCCAGCAGCCAAGTGTATCAGGGCCCCGGGGAGCTGTTTTTT.

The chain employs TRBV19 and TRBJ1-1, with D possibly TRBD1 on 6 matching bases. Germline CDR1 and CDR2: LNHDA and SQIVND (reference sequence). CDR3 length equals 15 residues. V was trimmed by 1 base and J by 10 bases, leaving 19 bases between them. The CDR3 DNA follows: TGTGCCAGTAGTATAGCCGACAGGTCTACGGTGGGAGCTTTCTTT. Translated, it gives CASSIADRSTVGAFF.

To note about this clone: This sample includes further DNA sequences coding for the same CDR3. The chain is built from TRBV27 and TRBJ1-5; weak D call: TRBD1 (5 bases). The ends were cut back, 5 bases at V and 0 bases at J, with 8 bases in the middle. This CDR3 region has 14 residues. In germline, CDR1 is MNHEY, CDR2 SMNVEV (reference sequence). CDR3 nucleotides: TGTGCCAGCAGTCCAGGGTATAGCAATCAGCCCCAGCATTTT. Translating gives CASSPGYSNQPQHF.

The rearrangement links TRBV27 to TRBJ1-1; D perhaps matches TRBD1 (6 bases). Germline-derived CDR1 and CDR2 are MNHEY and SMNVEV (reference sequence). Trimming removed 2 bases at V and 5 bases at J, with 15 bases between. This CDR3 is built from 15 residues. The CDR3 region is CASSLRGGVITEAFF. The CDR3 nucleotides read TGTGCCAGCAGTTTACGTGGGGGCGTAATTACTGAAGCTTTCTTT.

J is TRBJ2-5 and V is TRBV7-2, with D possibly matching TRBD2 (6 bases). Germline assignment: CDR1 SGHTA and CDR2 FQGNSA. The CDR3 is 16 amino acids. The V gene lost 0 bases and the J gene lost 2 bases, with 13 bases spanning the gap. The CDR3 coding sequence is TGTGCCAGCAGCTTAGCACCGGGCGGGATTCAAGAGACCCAGTACTTC. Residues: CASSLAPGGIQETQYF.

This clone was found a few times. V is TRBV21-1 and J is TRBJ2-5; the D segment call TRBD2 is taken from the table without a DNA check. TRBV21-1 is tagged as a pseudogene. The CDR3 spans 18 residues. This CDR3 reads CASSAGPGVRGYQETQYF. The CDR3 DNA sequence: TGTGCCAGCAGCGCGGGCCCGGGAGTGAGGGGATACCAAGAGACCCAGTACTTC.

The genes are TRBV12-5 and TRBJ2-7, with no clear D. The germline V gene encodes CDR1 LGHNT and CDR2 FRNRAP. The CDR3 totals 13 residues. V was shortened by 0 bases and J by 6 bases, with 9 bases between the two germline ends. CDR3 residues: CASGLVLSTEQYF. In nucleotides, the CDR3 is TGTGCTAGTGGTTTGGTACTAAGTACCGAGCAGTACTTC.

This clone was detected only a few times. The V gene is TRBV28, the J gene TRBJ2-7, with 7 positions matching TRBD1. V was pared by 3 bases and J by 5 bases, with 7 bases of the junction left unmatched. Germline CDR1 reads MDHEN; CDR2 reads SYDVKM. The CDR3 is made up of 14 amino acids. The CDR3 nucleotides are TGTGCCAGCAGTTTGGAAGGGGGCTACCACGAGCAGTACGTC. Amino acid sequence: CASSLEGGYHEQYV.

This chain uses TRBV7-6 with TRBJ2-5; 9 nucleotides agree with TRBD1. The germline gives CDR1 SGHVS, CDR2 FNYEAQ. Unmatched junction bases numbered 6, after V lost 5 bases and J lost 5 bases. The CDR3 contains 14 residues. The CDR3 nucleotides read TGTGCCAGCAGCATAAACAGGGGGCTGGAGACCCAGTACTTC. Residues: CASSINRGLETQYF.

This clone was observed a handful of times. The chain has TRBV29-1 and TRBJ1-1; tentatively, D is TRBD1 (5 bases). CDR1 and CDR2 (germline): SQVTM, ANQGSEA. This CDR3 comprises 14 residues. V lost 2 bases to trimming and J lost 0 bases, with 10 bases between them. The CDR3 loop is CSVENQDMNTEAFF. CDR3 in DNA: TGCAGCGTTGAAAATCAGGACATGAACACTGAAGCTTTCTTT.

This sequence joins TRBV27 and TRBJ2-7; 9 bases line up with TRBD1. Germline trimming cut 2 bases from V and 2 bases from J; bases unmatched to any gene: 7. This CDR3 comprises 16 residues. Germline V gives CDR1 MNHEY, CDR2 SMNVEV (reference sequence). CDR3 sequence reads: CASSLIVGTGPYEQYF. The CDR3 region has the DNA TGTGCCAGCAGTTTAATTGTCGGGACAGGGCCCTACGAGCAGTACTTC.

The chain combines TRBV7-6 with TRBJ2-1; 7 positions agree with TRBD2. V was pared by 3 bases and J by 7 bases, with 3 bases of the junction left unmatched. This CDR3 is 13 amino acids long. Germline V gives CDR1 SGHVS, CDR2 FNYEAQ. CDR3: CASSFSAGNEQFF. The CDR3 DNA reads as TGTGCCAGCAGCTTCTCAGCGGGGAATGAGCAGTTCTTC.